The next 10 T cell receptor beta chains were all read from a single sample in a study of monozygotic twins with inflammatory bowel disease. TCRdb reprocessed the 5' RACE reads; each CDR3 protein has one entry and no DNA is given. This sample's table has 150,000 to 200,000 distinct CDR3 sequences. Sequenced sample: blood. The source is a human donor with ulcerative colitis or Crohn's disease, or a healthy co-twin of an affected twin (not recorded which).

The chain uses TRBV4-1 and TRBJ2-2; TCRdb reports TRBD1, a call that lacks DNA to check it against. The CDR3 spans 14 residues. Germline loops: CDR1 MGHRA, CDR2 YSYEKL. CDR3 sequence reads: CASSRPPDTGELFF.

CDR3 loop: CASSLGGYSPLHF. The V call is TRBV12-3 or TRBV12-4, the J call TRBJ1-6; TCRdb reports TRBD1, a call that lacks DNA to check it against. The CDR3 is made up of 13 amino acids.

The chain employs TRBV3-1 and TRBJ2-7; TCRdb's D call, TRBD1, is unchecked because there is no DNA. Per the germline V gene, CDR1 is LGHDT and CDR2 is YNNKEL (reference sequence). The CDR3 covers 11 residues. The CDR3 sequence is CASSRQDEQYF.

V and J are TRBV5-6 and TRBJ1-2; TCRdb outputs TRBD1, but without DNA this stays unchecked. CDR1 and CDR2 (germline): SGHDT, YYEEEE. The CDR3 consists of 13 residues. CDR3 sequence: CASSFGGAYGYTF.

CDR3 loop: CASSSYLSGTGETQYF. The chain carries TRBV9 and TRBJ2-5; TCRdb's D gene call, TRBD2, goes unchecked for lack of DNA. The germline CDR1 and CDR2 sequences are SGDLS and YYNGEE. There are 16 residues in the CDR3.

CDR3 residues: CSVEGGVRTEAFF. The chain employs TRBV29-1 and TRBJ1-1; checking the TCRdb D call of TRBD1 is not possible without DNA. Looked up from germline, CDR1 is SQVTM and CDR2 is ANQGSEA. The CDR3 extends over 13 amino acids.

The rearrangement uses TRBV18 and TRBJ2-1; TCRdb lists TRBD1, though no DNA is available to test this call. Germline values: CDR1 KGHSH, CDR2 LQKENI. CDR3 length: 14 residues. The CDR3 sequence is CASSPGDRGNEQFF.

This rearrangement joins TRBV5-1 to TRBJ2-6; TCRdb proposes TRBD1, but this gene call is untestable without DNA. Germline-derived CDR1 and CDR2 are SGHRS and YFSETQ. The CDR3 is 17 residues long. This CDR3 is CASSLVQGAYGANVLTF.

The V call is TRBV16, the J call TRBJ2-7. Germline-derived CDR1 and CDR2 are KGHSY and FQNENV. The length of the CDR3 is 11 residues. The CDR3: CASSHQDEQYF.

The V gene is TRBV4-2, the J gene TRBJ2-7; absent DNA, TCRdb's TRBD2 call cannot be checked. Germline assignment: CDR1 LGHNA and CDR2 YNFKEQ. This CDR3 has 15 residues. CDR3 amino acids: CASSQEGGGTYEQYF.